This TCR beta chain was captured in a study of blood T cell repertoires in COVID-19. Study overall: Specimens from acute and convalescent COVID-19 originated in the United States, Italy and Spain. PBMCs, B-cell-depleted T cells, or T cells provided the cDNA or gDNA that made up the material.

Methods used by the authors: Reference gene primer amplification in the assay estimated nucleated cell counts. Clones were sequenced by immunoSEQ multiplex PCR, and TCRdb holds only the in-frame ones, with some missing. That table supplies the V and J calls and clone size; D and trimming were determined from the DNA. Here the sample spans 330,000 or so clones, approximately 89% being singletons. The V gene's germline CDR1 is SGHNT and CDR2 YYREEE (reference sequence). The CDR3 is 17 residues long. V lost 0 bases and J lost 1, with 11 bases in between. The sample taken for sequencing was peripheral blood. This chain links TRBV5-4 with TRBJ2-6; tentatively, D is TRBD2 (5 bases). The sequence was obtained from a woman in her fifties or sixties with COVID-19, enrolled during active disease. The CDR3: CASSLAVRRSGANVLTF. CDR3 nucleotides: TGTGCCAGCAGCTTGGCCGTGAGGAGGTCTGGGGCCAACGTCCTGACTTTC.